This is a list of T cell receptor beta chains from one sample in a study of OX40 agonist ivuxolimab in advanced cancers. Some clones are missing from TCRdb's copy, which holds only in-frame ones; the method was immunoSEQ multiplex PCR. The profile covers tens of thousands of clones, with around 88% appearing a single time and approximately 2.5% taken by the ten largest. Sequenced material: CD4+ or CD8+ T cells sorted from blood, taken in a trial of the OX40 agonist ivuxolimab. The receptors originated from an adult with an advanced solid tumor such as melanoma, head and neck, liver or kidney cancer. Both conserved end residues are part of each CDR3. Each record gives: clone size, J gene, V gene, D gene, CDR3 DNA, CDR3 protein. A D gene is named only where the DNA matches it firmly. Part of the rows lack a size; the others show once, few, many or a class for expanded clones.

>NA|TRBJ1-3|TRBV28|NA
TGTGCCAGCACTCTTCCGACAGGCGGAAACACCATATATTTT
CASTLPTGGNTIYF
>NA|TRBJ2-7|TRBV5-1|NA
TGCGCCAGCAGCTTGGGAACAGGGAACCCCCTTGAGCAGTACTTC
CASSLGTGNPLEQYF
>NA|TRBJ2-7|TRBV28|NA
TGTGCCAGCGGGTCAACAGGGTTACCTACCTACGAGCAGTACTTC
CASGSTGLPTYEQYF
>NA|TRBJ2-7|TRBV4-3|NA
TGCGCCAGCAGCCAAGATCTGGAGGAGAAGGCCTACGAGCAGTACTTC
CASSQDLEEKAYEQYF
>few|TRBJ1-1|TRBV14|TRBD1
TGTGCCAGCAGCCTCACGGGACAGCTGAACACTGAAGCTTTCTTT
CASSLTGQLNTEAFF
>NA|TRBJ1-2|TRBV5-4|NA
TGTGCCAGCAGCCCCGATGCGGCGGGGTATGGCTACACCTTC
CASSPDAAGYGYTF
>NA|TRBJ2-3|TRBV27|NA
TGTGCCAGCAGTTTAGGGGGGCCTGCAGATACGCAGTATTTT
CASSLGGPADTQYF
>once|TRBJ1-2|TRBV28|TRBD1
TGTGCCAGCAGTTTATCAGGGGGTTTGGGCTACACCTTC
CASSLSGGLGYTF
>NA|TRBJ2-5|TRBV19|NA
TGTGCCAGTAGTATTACCGGGAAAGAGACCCAGTACTTC
CASSITGKETQYF
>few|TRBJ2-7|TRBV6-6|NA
TGTGCCAGCATCGACACGGGCACCTACGAGCAGTACTTC
CASIDTGTYEQYF
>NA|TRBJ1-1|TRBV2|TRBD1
TGTGCCAGCAGAATGACAGGGGGGAACACTGAAGCTTTCTTT
CASRMTGGNTEAFF
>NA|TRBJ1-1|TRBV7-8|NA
TGTGCCAGCAGCCTCCGGGACCCAGGCACTGAAGCTTTCTTT
CASSLRDPGTEAFF
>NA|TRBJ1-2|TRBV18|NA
TGTGCCAGCTCACCACCGCCGGGGAGGAAGGGCTACACCTTC
CASSPPPGRKGYTF
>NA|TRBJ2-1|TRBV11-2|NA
TGTGCCAGCAGCTTCGAAGAGTTGAATGAGCAGTTCTTC
CASSFEELNEQFF
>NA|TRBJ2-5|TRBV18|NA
TGTGCCAGCTCACCCGGACAGATAAGGGAGACCCAGTACTTC
CASSPGQIRETQYF
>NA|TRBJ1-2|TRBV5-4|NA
TGTGCCAGCAGCTCCCGGGGCAGCCACTATGGCTACACCTTC
CASSSRGSHYGYTF
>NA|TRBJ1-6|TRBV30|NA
TGTGCCTGGAGTGGAGATGCAGGGGAGAGTTCACCCCTCCACTTT
CAWSGDAGESSPLHF
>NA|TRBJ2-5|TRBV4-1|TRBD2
TGCGCCAGCAGCCAAGTGGGACTAGCGGGAATCGGGGAGACCCAGTACTTC
CASSQVGLAGIGETQYF
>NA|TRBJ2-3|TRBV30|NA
TGTGCCTGGAGTAGGGTGGTCGGCACAGATACGCAGTATTTT
CAWSRVVGTDTQYF
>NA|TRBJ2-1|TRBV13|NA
TGTGCCAGCAGCTTAGCGGGGGCAAACTACAATGAGCAGTTCTTC
CASSLAGANYNEQFF
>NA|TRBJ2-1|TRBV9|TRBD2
TGTGCCAGCAGCCCTCGGGGACTAGCCCGCTCCTACAATGAGCAGTTCTTC
CASSPRGLARSYNEQFF
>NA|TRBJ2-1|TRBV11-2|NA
TGTGCCAGCAGCTTAGAGTCATACAATGAGCAGTTCTTC
CASSLESYNEQFF
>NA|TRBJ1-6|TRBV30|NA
TGTGCCTGGAGGGAATCCTATAATTCACCCCTCCACTTT
CAWRESYNSPLHF
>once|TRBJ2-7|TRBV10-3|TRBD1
TGTGCCTGCAATCCCGGGACAGGGGTTGCGGGCTCCTACGAGCAGTACTTC
CACNPGTGVAGSYEQYF
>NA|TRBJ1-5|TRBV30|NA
TGTGCCTGGGGCAGGGGCATGGAACAGCCCCAGCATTTT
CAWGRGMEQPQHF
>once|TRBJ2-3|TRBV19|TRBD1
TGTGCCAGTACCCGTCAGGGGGACACAGATACGCAGTATTTT
CASTRQGDTDTQYF
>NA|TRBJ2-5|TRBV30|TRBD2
TGTGCCTGGGGGAGCGGGGGGGCCCGGGAGACCCAGTACTTC
CAWGSGGARETQYF
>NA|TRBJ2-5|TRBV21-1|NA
TGTGCCAGCACCATCGATCCGAGACAGGGGGGGTCCCAGTACTTC
CASTIDPRQGGSQYF
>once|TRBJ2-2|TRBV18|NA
TGTGCCAGCTCACCTGGAAGGGATGTTTCCGGGGAGCTGTTTTTT
CASSPGRDVSGELFF
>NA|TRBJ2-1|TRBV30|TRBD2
TGTGCCTGGGAACCTGGGACTATCTCCTACAATGAGCAGTTCTTC
CAWEPGTISYNEQFF
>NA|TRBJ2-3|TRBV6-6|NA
TGTGCCAGCAGTCCCGGACTTGACACAGATACGCAGTATTTT
CASSPGLDTDTQYF
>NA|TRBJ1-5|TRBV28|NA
TGTGCCAGCGGCCGGACAGCCTGGCGTCAGCCCCAGCATTTT
CASGRTAWRQPQHF
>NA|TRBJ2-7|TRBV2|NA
TGTGCCAGCAGTGGGGACGGGCCCTACGAGCAGTACTTC
CASSGDGPYEQYF
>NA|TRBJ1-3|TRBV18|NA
TGTGCCAGCTCACCACTCAAGGGCTCTGGAAACACCATATATTTT
CASSPLKGSGNTIYF
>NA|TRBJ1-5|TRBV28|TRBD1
TGTGCCAGCAGTTTATTAAGGGACAGGGGTCGTCAGCCCCAGCATTTT
CASSLLRDRGRQPQHF
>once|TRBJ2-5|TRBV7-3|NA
TGTGCCAGCAGCTCTTCCAATCAAGAGACCCAGTACTTC
CASSSSNQETQYF